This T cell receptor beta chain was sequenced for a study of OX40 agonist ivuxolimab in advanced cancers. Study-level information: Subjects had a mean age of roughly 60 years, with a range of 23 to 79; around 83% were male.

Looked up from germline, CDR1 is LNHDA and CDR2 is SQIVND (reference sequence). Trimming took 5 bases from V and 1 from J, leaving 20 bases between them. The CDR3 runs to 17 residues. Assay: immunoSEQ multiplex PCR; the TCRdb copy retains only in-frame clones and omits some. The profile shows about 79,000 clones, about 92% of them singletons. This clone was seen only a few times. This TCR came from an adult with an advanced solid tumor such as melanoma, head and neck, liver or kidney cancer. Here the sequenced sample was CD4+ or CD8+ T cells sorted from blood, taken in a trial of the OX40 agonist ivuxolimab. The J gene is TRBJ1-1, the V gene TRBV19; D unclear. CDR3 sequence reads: CASSSPSHRRENTEAFF. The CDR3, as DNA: TGTGCCAGTAGTTCCCCATCTCATCGTAGGGAGAACACTGAAGCTTTCTTT. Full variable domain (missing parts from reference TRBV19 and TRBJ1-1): DGGITQSPKYLFRKEGQNVTLSCEQNLNHDAMYWYRQDPGQGLRLIYYSQIVNDFQKGDIAEGYSVSREKKESFPLTVTSAQKNPTAFYLCASSSPSHRRENTEAFFGQGTRLTVV.